This TCR beta chain derives from a study of blood T cell repertoires in COVID-19. Study overall: Sample material is recorded as cDNA or gDNA derived from T cells, B-cell-depleted T cells, or PBMCs.

The V gene lost 7 bases and the J gene lost 4 bases, with 16 bases spanning the gap. The CDR3 is 14 residues long. The V gene's germline CDR1 is SNHLY and CDR2 FYNNEI. Seattle patients were enrolled while actively infected and followed longitudinally. Produced via immunoSEQ multiplex PCR; TCRdb's table is partial and in-frame only. The sample has approximately 400,000 clones, approximately 90% seen once. Input material: peripheral blood. The TCR originated in a woman between 50 and 59 years old with COVID-19, enrolled during active disease. The chain links TRBV2 to TRBJ1-2; a possible D gene is TRBD1 (5 bases). The DNA of the CDR3 is TGTGCCAGCATTGACAGAACAGGCGGCTATGGCTACACCTTC. This codes for CASIDRTGGYGYTF.